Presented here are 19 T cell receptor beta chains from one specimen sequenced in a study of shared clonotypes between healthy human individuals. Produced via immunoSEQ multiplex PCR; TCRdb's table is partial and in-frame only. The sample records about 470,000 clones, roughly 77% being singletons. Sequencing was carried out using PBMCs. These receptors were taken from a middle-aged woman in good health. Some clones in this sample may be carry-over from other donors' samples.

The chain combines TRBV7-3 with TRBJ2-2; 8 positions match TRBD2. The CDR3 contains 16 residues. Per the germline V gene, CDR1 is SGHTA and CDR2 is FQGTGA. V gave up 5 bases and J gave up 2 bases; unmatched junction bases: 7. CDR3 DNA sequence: TGTGCCAGCAGCCCCCGGACTAGCCGTAACACCGGGGAGCTGTTTTTT. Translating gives CASSPRTSRNTGELFF. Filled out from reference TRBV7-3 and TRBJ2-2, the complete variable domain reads GAGVSQTPSNKVTEKGKYVELRCDPISGHTALYWYRQSLGQGPEFLIYFQGTGAADDSGLPNDRFFAVRPEGSVSTLKIQRTERGDSAVYLCASSPRTSRNTGELFFGEGSRLTVL.

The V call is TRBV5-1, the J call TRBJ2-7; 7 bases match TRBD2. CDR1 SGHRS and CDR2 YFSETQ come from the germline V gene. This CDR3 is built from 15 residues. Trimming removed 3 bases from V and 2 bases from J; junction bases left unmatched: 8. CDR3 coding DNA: TGCGCCAGCAGCTATCTCCCTAGCGGAGCCTACGAGCAGTACTTC. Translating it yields CASSYLPSGAYEQYF.

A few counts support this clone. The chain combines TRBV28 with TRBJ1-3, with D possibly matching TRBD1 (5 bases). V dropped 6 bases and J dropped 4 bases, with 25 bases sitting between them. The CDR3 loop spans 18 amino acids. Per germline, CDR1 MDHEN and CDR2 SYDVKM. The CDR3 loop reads CASRQGFQPFFGGNTIYF. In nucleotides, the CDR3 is TGTGCCAGCAGGCAGGGCTTCCAACCATTTTTCGGAGGAAACACCATATATTTT.

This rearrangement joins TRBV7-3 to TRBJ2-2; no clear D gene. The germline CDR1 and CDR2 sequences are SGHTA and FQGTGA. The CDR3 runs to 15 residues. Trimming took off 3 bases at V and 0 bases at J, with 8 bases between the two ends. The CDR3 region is CASSLGQANTGELFF. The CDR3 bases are TGTGCCAGCAGCTTGGGCCAAGCGAACACCGGGGAGCTGTTTTTT.

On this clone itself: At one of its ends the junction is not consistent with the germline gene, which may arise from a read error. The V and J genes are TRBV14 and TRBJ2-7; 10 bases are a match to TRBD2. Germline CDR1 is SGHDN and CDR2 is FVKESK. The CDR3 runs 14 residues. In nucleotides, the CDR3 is TGTGCCAGCAGCCCGGGACTAGCGTCCTACAAGCAGTACTTC. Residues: CASSPGLASYKQYF.

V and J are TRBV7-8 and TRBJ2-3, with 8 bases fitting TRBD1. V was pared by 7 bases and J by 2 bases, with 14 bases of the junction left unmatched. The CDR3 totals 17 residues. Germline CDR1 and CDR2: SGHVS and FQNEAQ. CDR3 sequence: CASTGQGGSGYTDTQYF. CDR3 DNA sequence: TGTGCCAGCACAGGACAGGGAGGTAGCGGTTACACAGATACGCAGTATTTT.

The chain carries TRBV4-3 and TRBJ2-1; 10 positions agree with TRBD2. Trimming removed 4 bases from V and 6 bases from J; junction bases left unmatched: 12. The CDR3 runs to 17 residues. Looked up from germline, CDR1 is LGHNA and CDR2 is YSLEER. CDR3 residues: CASSRFLAGDNINEQFF. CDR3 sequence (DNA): TGCGCCAGCAGCCGATTCCTAGCGGGAGACAATATCAATGAGCAGTTCTTC.

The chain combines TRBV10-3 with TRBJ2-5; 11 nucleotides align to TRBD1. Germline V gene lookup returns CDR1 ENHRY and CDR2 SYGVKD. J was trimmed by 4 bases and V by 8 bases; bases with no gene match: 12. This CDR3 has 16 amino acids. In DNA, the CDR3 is TGTGCCATCGCGCCTTCCGGGACAGGGGGATTAGAGACCCAGTACTTC. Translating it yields CAIAPSGTGGLETQYF.

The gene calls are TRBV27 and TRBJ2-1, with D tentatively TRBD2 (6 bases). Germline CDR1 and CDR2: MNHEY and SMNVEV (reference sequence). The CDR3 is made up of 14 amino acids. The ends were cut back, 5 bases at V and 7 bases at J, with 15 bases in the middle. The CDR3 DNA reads TGTGCCAGCAGTCTAGCCCGACTAGGTAATGAGCAGTTCTTC. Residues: CASSLARLGNEQFF.

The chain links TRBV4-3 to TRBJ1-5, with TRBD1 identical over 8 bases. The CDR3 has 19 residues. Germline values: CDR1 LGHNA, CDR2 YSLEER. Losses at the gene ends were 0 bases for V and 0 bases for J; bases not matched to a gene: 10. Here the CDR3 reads CASSQEWDRKEYSNQPQHF. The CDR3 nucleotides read TGCGCCAGCAGCCAAGAGTGGGACAGGAAGGAGTATAGCAATCAGCCCCAGCATTTT.

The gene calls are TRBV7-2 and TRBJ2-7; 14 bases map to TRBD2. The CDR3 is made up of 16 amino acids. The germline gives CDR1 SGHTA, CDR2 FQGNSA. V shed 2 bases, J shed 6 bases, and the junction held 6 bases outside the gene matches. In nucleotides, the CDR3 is TGTGCCAGCAGCTTAAGTGGACTAGCGGGAGGTGGCGAGCAGTACTTC. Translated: CASSLSGLAGGGEQYF.

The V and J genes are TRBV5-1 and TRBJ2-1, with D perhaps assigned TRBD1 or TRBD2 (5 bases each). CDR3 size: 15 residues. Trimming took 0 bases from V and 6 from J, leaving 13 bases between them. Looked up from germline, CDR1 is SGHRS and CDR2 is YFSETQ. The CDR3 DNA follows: TGCGCCAGCAGCTTGGATGAGGGGCCCACCAATGAGCAGTTCTTC. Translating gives CASSLDEGPTNEQFF.

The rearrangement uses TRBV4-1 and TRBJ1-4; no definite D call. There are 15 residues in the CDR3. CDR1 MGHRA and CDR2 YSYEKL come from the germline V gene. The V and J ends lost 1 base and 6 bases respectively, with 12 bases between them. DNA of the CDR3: TGCGCCAGCAGCCAAGGGGTCAAGGGTTATGAAAAACTGTTTTTT. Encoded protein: CASSQGVKGYEKLFF.

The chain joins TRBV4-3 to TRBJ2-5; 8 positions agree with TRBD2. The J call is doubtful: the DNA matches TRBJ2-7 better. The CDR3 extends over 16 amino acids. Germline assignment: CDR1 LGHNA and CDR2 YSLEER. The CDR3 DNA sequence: TGCGCCAGCAGCCAAGCGAGAAGCGGGAGCCTGATCGAGCAGTACTTC. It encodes CASSQARSGSLIEQYF.

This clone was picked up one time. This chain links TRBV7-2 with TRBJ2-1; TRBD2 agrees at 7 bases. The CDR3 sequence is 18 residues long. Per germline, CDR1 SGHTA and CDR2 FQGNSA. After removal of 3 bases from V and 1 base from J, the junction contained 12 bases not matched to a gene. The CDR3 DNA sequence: TGTGCCAGCAGCTTGCGACGGGCTAGCGGCACTTCCTACAATGAGCAGTTCTTC. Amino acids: CASSLRRASGTSYNEQFF.

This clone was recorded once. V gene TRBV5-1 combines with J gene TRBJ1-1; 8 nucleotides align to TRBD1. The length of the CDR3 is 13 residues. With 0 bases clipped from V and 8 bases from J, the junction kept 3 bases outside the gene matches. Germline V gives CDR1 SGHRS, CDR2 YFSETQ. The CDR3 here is CASSLDQGAEAFF. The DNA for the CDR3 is TGCGCCAGCAGCTTGGATCAGGGGGCAGAAGCTTTCTTT.

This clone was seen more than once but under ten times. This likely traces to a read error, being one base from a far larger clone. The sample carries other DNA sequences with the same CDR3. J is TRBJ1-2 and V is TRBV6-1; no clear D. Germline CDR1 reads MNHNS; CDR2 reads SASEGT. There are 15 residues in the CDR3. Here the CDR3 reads CASSEASTGGYGYTF. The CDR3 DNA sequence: TGTGCCAGCAGTGAAGCATCGACCGGCGGGTATGGCTACACCTTT.

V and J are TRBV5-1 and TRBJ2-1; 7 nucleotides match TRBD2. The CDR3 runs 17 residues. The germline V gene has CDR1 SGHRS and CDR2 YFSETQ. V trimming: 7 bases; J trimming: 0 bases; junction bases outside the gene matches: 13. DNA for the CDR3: TGCGCCAGCGGGGGGGAACTAGCGCTTAGCTCCTACAATGAGCAGTTCTTC. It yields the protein CASGGELALSSYNEQFF.

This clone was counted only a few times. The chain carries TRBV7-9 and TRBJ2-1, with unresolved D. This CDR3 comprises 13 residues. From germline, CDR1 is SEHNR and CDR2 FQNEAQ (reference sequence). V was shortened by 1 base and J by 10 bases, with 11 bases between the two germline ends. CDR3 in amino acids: CASSLVLDNEQFF. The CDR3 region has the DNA TGTGCCAGCAGCTTAGTTTTGGATAACGAGCAGTTCTTC.